The rows below give T cell receptor beta chains drawn from one sample of a study of T-cell reconstitution after alpha-beta-depleted transplantation in children. TCRdb redid the calling of the PCR reads with MiXCR, one entry per CDR3 protein. Here the sample spans about a million distinct CDR3 sequences, 25% to 30% being singletons. Specimen: PBMCs, mostly from graft donor cells, collected 360 days after TCRalphabeta/CD19-depleted stem cell transplant. Every receptor here comes from a boy in the first two years of life who had a stem cell transplant for SCID, so the T cells may come from the graft donor. Each CDR3 is given with its conserved first and last residue. The D gene is left open where the match is weak. A clone size is listed for some rows: how often the clone was seen (once, few, many), or a class if it is expanded.

clone size,V gene,J gene,D gene,CDR3 length,CDR3 DNA,CDR3 protein
.,TRBV5-1,TRBJ2-3,TRBD2,13,TGCGCCAGCAAAATCGCGGGGGCAGATACGCAGTATTTT,CASKIAGADTQYF
many,TRBV5-1,TRBJ1-1,.,14,TGCGCCAGCAGCTTGGTCGCCCTTAACACTGAAGCTTTCTTT,CASSLVALNTEAFF
.,TRBV28,TRBJ1-1,.,16,TGTGCCAGCAGTTTATTGCCGGGGACTTTGAACACTGAAGCTTTCTTT,CASSLLPGTLNTEAFF
few,TRBV6-5,TRBJ2-7,.,16,TGTGCCAGCAGTTACGCGGTTGGACAGAAGATCTACGAGCAGTACTTC,CASSYAVGQKIYEQYF
.,TRBV9,TRBJ1-1,.,17,TGTGCCAGCAGCGTAGGTTCCGGGACGGTCATGAACACTGAAGCTTTCTTT,CASSVGSGTVMNTEAFF
.,TRBV7-2,TRBJ2-1,TRBD1,16,TGTGCCAGCAGTGTATTCGGGACAGGTGTTTGGAATGAGCAGTTCTTC,CASSVFGTGVWNEQFF
.,TRBV20-1,TRBJ1-6,.,14,TGCAGTGCTAGAGCAGGGGATTATAATTCACCCCTCCACTTT,CSARAGDYNSPLHF
.,TRBV5-1,TRBJ1-1,TRBD1,14,TGCGCCAGCAGCTTGGAGTCAGGGGGCACTGAAGCTTTCTTT,CASSLESGGTEAFF
.,TRBV15,TRBJ2-1,.,13,TGTGCCACCAGCAGAGATAGGGGGAGGGAGCAGTTCTTC,CATSRDRGREQFF
few,TRBV29-1,TRBJ1-1,.,14,TGCAGCGTTGAAACGCGCCTGGCGGACACTGAAGCTTTCTTT,CSVETRLADTEAFF
.,TRBV24-1,TRBJ2-1,.,17,TGTGCCACCAGTGATTTGCAAACCGGGGGGCCTAACAATGAGCAGTTCTTC,CATSDLQTGGPNNEQFF
.,TRBV5-1,TRBJ2-1,TRBD2,22,TGCGCCAGCAGCTCCATCTACCGAGCGGGACTAGCGGAGATGGGACGTTACAATGAGCAGTTCTTC,CASSSIYRAGLAEMGRYNEQFF
.,TRBV20-1,TRBJ1-2,.,14,TGCAGTGCTAGGCCCCGCACCCCTAACTATGGCTACACCTTC,CSARPRTPNYGYTF
few,TRBV5-1,TRBJ2-3,TRBD1,16,TGCGCCAGCAGCTCGTCCCATCAACAGGGGGCTGATACGCAGTATTTT,CASSSSHQQGADTQYF
few,TRBV5-1,TRBJ2-2,.,15,TGCGCCAGCAGCCTCTCGACAGTGAACACCGGGGAGCTGTTTTTT,CASSLSTVNTGELFF
.,TRBV10-3,TRBJ1-1,TRBD1,14,TGTGCCATCAGTGCGACAGGGGGAGAAACTGAAGCTTTCTTT,CAISATGGETEAFF
many,TRBV11-2,TRBJ2-7,TRBD1,14,TGTGCCAGCAGCTTGGGCAGGGGGCTGTACGAGCAGTACTTC,CASSLGRGLYEQYF
.,TRBV7-3,TRBJ2-1,TRBD2,20,TGTGCCAGCAGCTTATGGGTCGCTAGCGGGGGGGCCAGGTACAACAATGAGCAGTTCTTC,CASSLWVASGGARYNNEQFF
.,TRBV6-1,TRBJ2-3,TRBD1,14,TGTGCCAGCCCCGGGACAGGGGGCCGAGACACGCAGTATTTT,CASPGTGGRDTQYF
.,TRBV24-1,TRBJ2-1,TRBD2,20,TGTGGGGCCAGTGATTCGTTTGGTGGCGGGGGGTCCCAAACCTACAATGAGCAGTTCTTC,CGASDSFGGGGSQTYNEQFF
.,TRBV7-7,TRBJ2-1,.,15,TGTGCCAGCAGCTTAGGACAGAGCATGGACAATGAGCAGTTCTTC,CASSLGQSMDNEQFF
few,TRBV9,TRBJ2-3,.,16,TGTGCCAGCAGCGTAGGTGTGGGGCCCAAGTTAGAAACGCAGTATTTT,CASSVGVGPKLETQYF
few,TRBV11-2,TRBJ2-3,.,13,TGTGCCAGCAGCCGGACAGCCACAGATACGCAGTATTTT,CASSRTATDTQYF
.,TRBV6-1,TRBJ2-2,.,15,TGTGCCAGCAGCCCCGGATGGGAGATCACCGGGGAGCTGTTTTTT,CASSPGWEITGELFF
.,TRBV5-6,TRBJ1-1,TRBD1,12,TGTGCCAGCAGCAGGACAGGGGGCAAAGCTTTCTTT,CASSRTGGKAFF
.,TRBV5-1,TRBJ2-1,.,9,TGCGCCAGCAGGAATGAGCAGTTCTTC,CASRNEQFF
few,TRBV15,TRBJ1-1,TRBD1,14,TGTGCCACCAGCAGCGGACAGGGGGTCACTGAAGCTTTCTTT,CATSSGQGVTEAFF
.,TRBV7-9,TRBJ1-6,.,15,TGTGCCAGCAGCTTAGACGGGACACATAATTCACCCCTCCACTTT,CASSLDGTHNSPLHF
few,TRBV20-1,TRBJ2-1,.,13,TGCAGTGCTAGGGAGAGCTCCTACAATGAGCAGTTCTTC,CSARESSYNEQFF
.,TRBV27,TRBJ2-5,.,13,TGTGCCAGCAGTATTTTTGAGGGAGAGACCCAGTACTTC,CASSIFEGETQYF
few,TRBV2,TRBJ2-1,.,14,TGTGCCAGCACCTCGCTCCGATATAACAATGAGCAGTTCTTC,CASTSLRYNNEQFF
.,TRBV28,TRBJ2-1,TRBD1,15,TGTGCCAGCAGCCGATCCGGGACAGGGGACAATGAGCAGTTCTTC,CASSRSGTGDNEQFF
many,TRBV5-1,TRBJ2-7,.,13,TGCGCCAGCAGCTTGGAAGGGGGGCTCGAGCAGTACTTC,CASSLEGGLEQYF
.,TRBV4-1,TRBJ1-4,.,16,TGCGCCAGCAGCCAAGGGAGGGGCCAGGGTATTGGGAAACTGTTTTTT,CASSQGRGQGIGKLFF
few,TRBV9,TRBJ1-2,.,17,TGTGCCAGCAACTCCGAGATGGGGGCAGGGGAATCTCGCGGCTACACCTTC,CASNSEMGAGESRGYTF
few,TRBV24-1,TRBJ1-5,.,12,TGTGCCACCAGTGATTTCCCTGGGCCCCAGCATTTT,CATSDFPGPQHF
few,TRBV5-1,TRBJ2-1,.,15,TGCGCCAGCAGACCGGCGGGCCTAAATCACAATGAGCAGTTCTTC,CASRPAGLNHNEQFF